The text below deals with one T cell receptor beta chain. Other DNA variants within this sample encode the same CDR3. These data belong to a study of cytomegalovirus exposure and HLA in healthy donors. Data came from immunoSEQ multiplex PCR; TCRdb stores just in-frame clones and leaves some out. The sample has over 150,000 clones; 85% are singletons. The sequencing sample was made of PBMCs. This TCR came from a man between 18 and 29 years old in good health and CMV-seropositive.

CDR3 DNA: TGTGCCAGTAGCCAGGGGAACACTGAAGCTTTCTTT. Its protein product is CASSQGNTEAFF. The chain uses TRBV19 and TRBJ1-1; a weak D match, TRBD1 (5 bases). Trimming pared 6 bases from V and 1 base from J, leaving 6 bases between. Germline CDR1 LNHDA, CDR2 SQIVND (reference sequence). This CDR3 comprises 12 residues.